A single sample is the source of the 25 T cell receptor beta chains below, sequenced in a study of OX40 agonist ivuxolimab in advanced cancers. The table came from immunoSEQ multiplex PCR; TCRdb's copy has only in-frame clones and leaves some out. The sample lists 60,000 to 75,000 clones, roughly 90% occurring once. The source material was CD4+ or CD8+ T cells sorted from blood, sampled in a trial of the OX40 agonist ivuxolimab. The source is an adult with an advanced solid tumor such as melanoma, head and neck, liver or kidney cancer.

This chain uses TRBV7-5 with TRBJ1-1. TRBV7-5 is a pseudogene segment. The CDR3 is made up of 13 amino acids. The CDR3 region has the DNA TGTGTCAGAAGCTGGAGAGACAACACTGAAGCTTTCTTT. This sequence encodes CVRSWRDNTEAFF.

The chain combines TRBV19 with TRBJ1-1; the match to TRBD1 covers 8 bases. Trimming cost V 7 bases and J 4 bases; bases outside gene matches: 2. Germline V gene lookup returns CDR1 LNHDA and CDR2 SQIVND (reference sequence). This CDR3 has 12 residues. CDR3 in DNA: TGTGCCAGTATACAGGGGGGCACTGAAGCTTTCTTT. Amino acid sequence: CASIQGGTEAFF.

The rearrangement uses TRBV6-6 and TRBJ1-5, with 7 bases that match TRBD1. Germline values: CDR1 MNHNY, CDR2 SVGAGI (reference sequence). J was trimmed by 6 bases and V by 6 bases; bases with no gene match: 11. The CDR3 is made up of 15 amino acids. CDR3 nucleotides: TGTGCCAGCAGCCCCGGACAGGTTGGGCGTCAGCCCCAGCATTTT. Its translation is CASSPGQVGRQPQHF.

The chain has TRBV6-5 and TRBJ2-1, with D perhaps matching TRBD2 (6 bases). CDR1 and CDR2 (germline): MNHEY, SVGAGI. V dropped 4 bases and J dropped 2 bases, with 15 bases sitting between them. CDR3 length equals 16 residues. The CDR3 protein is CASSSRDGRTYNEQFF. The CDR3 bases are TGTGCCAGCAGTTCACGGGACGGGAGAACCTACAATGAGCAGTTCTTC.

V gene TRBV5-6 combines with J gene TRBJ1-2; possible D gene TRBD1, 5 bases. The CDR3 contains 13 residues. V was trimmed by 0 bases and J by 6 bases, leaving 9 bases between them. Germline V lookup: CDR1 SGHDT, CDR2 YYEEEE. The CDR3 protein is CASSLDRWNGYTF. The CDR3 DNA reads TGTGCCAGCAGCTTGGACAGGTGGAATGGCTACACCTTC.

Only a few counts were recorded for this clone. The chain carries TRBV5-1 and TRBJ2-7; D unclear. This CDR3 is 11 amino acids long. V lost 0 bases and J lost 5, with 3 bases in between. From germline, CDR1 is SGHRS and CDR2 YFSETQ. The CDR3 here is CASSLEDEQYF. The CDR3, as DNA: TGCGCCAGCAGCTTGGAAGACGAGCAGTACTTC.

This rearrangement joins TRBV15 to TRBJ1-4; unclear D gene. V was trimmed by 0 bases and J by 7 bases, leaving 0 bases between them. In germline, CDR1 is LNHNV, CDR2 YYDKDF (reference sequence). This CDR3 has 11 amino acids. CDR3 loop: CATSRDEKLFF. The CDR3 nucleotides are TGTGCCACCAGCAGAGATGAAAAACTGTTTTTT.

The rearrangement uses TRBV7-3 and TRBJ2-3, with D perhaps matching TRBD2 (6 bases). The CDR3 spans 19 residues. The germline V gene has CDR1 SGHTA and CDR2 FQGTGA. Trimming took 3 bases from V and 2 from J, leaving 24 bases between them. The CDR3 region is CASSLMSYPGAKDTDTQYF. The CDR3 DNA sequence: TGTGCCAGCAGCTTGATGTCGTATCCGGGAGCGAAGGACACAGATACGCAGTATTTT. Full variable domain (remainder filled in from reference TRBV7-3 and TRBJ2-3): GAGVSQTPSNKVTEKGKYVELRCDPISGHTALYWYRQSLGQGPEFLIYFQGTGAADDSGLPNDRFFAVRPEGSVSTLKIQRTERGDSAVYLCASSLMSYPGAKDTDTQYFGPGTRLTVL.

This clone has more than one count but fewer than ten. The J gene is TRBJ1-1, the V gene TRBV19, with TRBD1 matching 10 bases. This CDR3 has 14 amino acids. CDR1 LNHDA and CDR2 SQIVND come from the germline V gene (reference sequence). V lost 7 bases to trimming and J lost 1 base; unmatched junction nucleotides: 3. CDR3 sequence: CASTRTGGNTEAFF. DNA of the CDR3: TGTGCCAGTACCCGGACAGGGGGGAACACTGAAGCTTTCTTT.

The chain uses TRBV28 and TRBJ2-2, with D maybe TRBD1 (6 bases). Trimming shortened V by 4 bases and J by 4 bases, and 16 bases separated the two germline ends. Germline assignment: CDR1 MDHEN and CDR2 SYDVKM. This CDR3 spans 16 amino acids. As DNA, the CDR3 is TGTGCCAGCAGTTCAGGGGCCTCTAGGGTCACCGGGGAGCTGTTTTTT. This codes for CASSSGASRVTGELFF.

This rearrangement joins TRBV29-1 to TRBJ1-1, with TRBD1 identical over 10 bases. The CDR3 is made up of 13 amino acids. Germline V CDR1 and CDR2: SQVTM, ANQGSEA. V was clipped by 6 bases and J by 5 bases; unmatched bases: 6. The CDR3 protein is CSVRQGAETEAFF. The DNA for the CDR3 is TGCAGCGTGCGACAGGGGGCAGAAACTGAAGCTTTCTTT.

The CDR3, as DNA: TGTGCCATCAGTGAAGCTCTGGAGACCCAGTACTTC. It translates to CAISEALETQYF. The chain joins TRBV10-3 to TRBJ2-5; D not resolved. Between the trimmed V and J ends, which lost 3 bases and 5 bases, there was a span of 7 bases. Germline V lookup: CDR1 ENHRY, CDR2 SYGVKD. The CDR3 has 12 amino acids.

The chain joins TRBV11-2 to TRBJ2-5; TRBD2 matches at 13 bases. CDR1 and CDR2 from the germline V gene are SGHAT and FQNNGV. The V segment lost 3 bases and the J segment 3 bases; nucleotides outside the gene matches: 10. CDR3 length: 18 amino acids. CDR3: CASSFRLAGGPDKETQYF. Here the CDR3 DNA reads TGTGCCAGCAGCTTTCGACTAGCGGGAGGCCCAGATAAAGAGACCCAGTACTTC. The full variable domain, in which reference TRBV11-2 and TRBJ2-5 provide the parts outside the CDR3, is EAGVAQSPRYKIIEKRQSVAFWCNPISGHATLYWYQQILGQGPKLLIQFQNNGVVDDSQLPKDRFSAERLKGVDSTLKIQPAKLEDSAVYLCASSFRLAGGPDKETQYFGPGTRLLVL.

The chain recombines TRBV28 with TRBJ1-2; tentatively, D is TRBD1 (6 bases). Germline V gives CDR1 MDHEN, CDR2 SYDVKM. V was clipped by 7 bases and J by 5 bases, with 11 bases between them. This CDR3 has 12 amino acids. CDR3 region: CASMGAFYGYTF. CDR3 bases: TGTGCCAGCATGGGGGCGTTTTATGGCTACACCTTC.

The genes are TRBV5-1 and TRBJ1-5; perhaps TRBD1 as D (5 bases). The CDR3 extends over 13 amino acids. Deletions cut 7 bases from V and 9 bases from J, with 17 bases between. Per the germline V gene, CDR1 is SGHRS and CDR2 is YFSETQ. CDR3 in amino acids: CASSMGGSGPQHF. The CDR3 bases are TGCGCCAGCTCTATGGGGGGATCGGGGCCCCAGCATTTT. Based on the CDR3 plus reference TRBV5-1 and TRBJ1-5, the full variable domain is KAGVTQTPRYLIKTRGQQVTLSCSPISGHRSVSWYQQTPGQGLQFLFEYFSETQRNKGNFPGRFSGRQFSNSRSEMNVSTLELGDSALYLCASSMGGSGPQHFGDGTRLSIL.

The chain is built from TRBV4-2 and TRBJ2-2, with 8 positions matching TRBD1. From germline, CDR1 is LGHNA and CDR2 YNFKEQ. The length of the CDR3 is 14 residues. With 6 bases clipped from V and 3 bases from J, the junction kept 3 bases outside the gene matches. The CDR3 DNA follows: TGTGCCAGCAGGATACAGGGGGACACCGGGGAGCTGTTTTTT. Its protein product is CASRIQGDTGELFF.

The chain employs TRBV11-2 and TRBJ2-7; tentatively, D is TRBD2 (5 bases). Germline V lookup: CDR1 SGHAT, CDR2 FQNNGV. This CDR3 region has 16 residues. V was shortened by 2 bases and J by 1 base, with 15 bases between the two germline ends. In nucleotides, the CDR3 is TGTGCCAGCAGCTTAACCCTGGGCGGGCGTTCCTACGAGCAGTACTTC. Protein product: CASSLTLGGRSYEQYF.

This sequence joins TRBV29-1 and TRBJ2-3, with unresolved D. Germline-derived CDR1 and CDR2 are SQVTM and ANQGSEA. With 2 bases removed from V and 6 bases from J, the gap between germline ends came to 6 bases. The CDR3 is 11 residues long. DNA of the CDR3: TGCAGCGTTGAATCTGCCGATACGCAGTATTTT. As protein: CSVESADTQYF.

V usage is TRBV6-5 and J usage is TRBJ2-7; perhaps TRBD2 as D (5 bases). Trimming removed 2 bases at V and 0 bases at J, with 11 bases between. The CDR3 is 15 residues long. Germline assignment: CDR1 MNHEY and CDR2 SVGAGI. CDR3 region: CASSYAGRSSYEQYF. CDR3 DNA sequence: TGTGCCAGCAGTTACGCGGGCAGAAGCTCCTACGAGCAGTACTTC.

The chain is built from TRBV11-2 and TRBJ2-7; 9 bases map to TRBD1. After removal of 1 base from V and 6 bases from J, the junction contained 10 bases not matched to a gene. The CDR3 length is 16 residues. In germline, CDR1 is SGHAT, CDR2 FQNNGV. CDR3 residues: CASSLGTGTGSTEQYF. In DNA, the CDR3 is TGTGCCAGCAGCTTAGGTACCGGGACAGGGTCTACCGAGCAGTACTTC.

The chain employs TRBV7-3 and TRBJ2-4; D is unresolved. This CDR3 is 13 amino acids long. Germline loops: CDR1 SGHTA, CDR2 FQGTGA. V gave up 0 bases and J gave up 11 bases, with 11 bases separating them. The CDR3 DNA is TGTGCCAGCAGCTTAACCAGCCTTGACGTTCAGTACTTC. Protein product: CASSLTSLDVQYF.

The chain employs TRBV6-1 and TRBJ1-1; D is ambiguous. V dropped 6 bases and J dropped 6 bases, with 14 bases sitting between them. Germline CDR1 and CDR2: MNHNS and SASEGT. The CDR3 is 13 amino acids. CDR3 nucleotides: TGTGCCAGCAGCCAGGCCCCTAGTCCTGAAGCTTTCTTT. Encoded protein: CASSQAPSPEAFF.

The CDR3, as DNA: TGTGCCACGGGTTTTGGGGGGAGCACTGAAGCTTTCTTT. It translates to CATGFGGSTEAFF. This rearrangement joins TRBV10-3 to TRBJ1-1; the D gene is possibly TRBD1 (5 bases). This CDR3 is 13 amino acids long. Germline lookup yields CDR1 ENHRY and CDR2 SYGVKD. Trimming cost V 10 bases and J 4 bases, with 16 bases left between them.

This rearrangement joins TRBV19 to TRBJ1-5, with 10 positions matching TRBD1. This CDR3 has 15 amino acids. With V trimmed by 6 bases and J by 3 bases, 5 bases remained unmatched. The germline gives CDR1 LNHDA, CDR2 SQIVND (reference sequence). CDR3 bases: TGTGCCAGTAGGGGGACAGGGGTCAACAATCAGCCCCAGCATTTT. Its protein product is CASRGTGVNNQPQHF.

Comment on this clone: Other DNA sequences in this sample translate to the same CDR3. The rearrangement uses TRBV14 and TRBJ1-5; D ambiguous. This CDR3 contains 12 residues. CDR1 SGHDN and CDR2 FVKESK come from the germline V gene. Trimming shortened V by 3 bases and J by 3 bases, and 3 bases separated the two germline ends. The CDR3, as DNA: TGTGCCAGCAGCCATAACAATCAGCCCCAGCATTTT. Protein: CASSHNNQPQHF.